This TCR beta chain was recorded in a study of T-cell reconstitution after alpha-beta-depleted transplantation in children. Points from the study as a whole: After transplant, high TCRbeta diversity at day 60 in some patients arose from surviving recipient T cells and thymic progenitors. T cells produced anew were the main source of T-cell counts and diversity one year after transplant. The study reportedly traced alpha-beta T cells about two months after transplant to several hundred expanded graft clones.

Using unique molecular identifiers, the investigators prepared the TCRbeta library. From the PCR reads, TCRdb called clonotypes with MiXCR, one entry per CDR3 protein. The sample has 670,000 or so distinct CDR3 sequences, 10% to 15% seen once; the top ten hold about 0.77%. CDR1 is SGHRS and CDR2 is YFSETQ in the germline V gene. The CDR3 length is 14 residues. Trimming removed 7 bases from V and 0 bases from J; junction bases left unmatched: 6. Many counts were recorded for this clonotype. The antigen is undetermined. The origin of this receptor is a girl aged 2 to 10 with congenital amegakaryocytic thrombocytopenia, due to receive a stem cell transplant. The sequences come from PBMCs, collected before TCRalphabeta/CD19-depleted stem cell transplant. The V gene is TRBV5-1, the J gene TRBJ2-5; 7 positions match TRBD2. The CDR3 loop is CASGEGQYQETQYF. The CDR3 DNA reads TGCGCCAGCGGGGAGGGGCAGTACCAAGAGACCCAGTACTTC.